This T cell receptor (beta chain) originates from a study of STAT3 mutations in large granular lymphocyte leukemia. Whole-study context: Roughly half of the longitudinally sequenced T-LGLL patients carried detectable canonical activating STAT3 mutations. Over half of T-LGLL patients had one or more immunosuppressive regimens. Findings and limits, study-wide: Every T-LGLL patient had at least one immunodominant TCRbeta clonotype.

V shed 0 bases and J shed 0 bases, with 21 bases lying between them. Germline CDR1 and CDR2: SGHRS and YFSETQ. CDR3 size: 19 residues. Generated by immunoSEQ multiplex PCR, the TCRdb table keeps only in-frame clones and is missing some. The sample records around 12,000 clones, approximately 84% being singletons. Concerning this clone itself: The target antigen is unknown.

The clonotype comes from a man aged 55-75 years with T-cell large granular lymphocyte leukemia. Some clones in this sample may be carry-over from other donors' samples. The J gene is TRBJ1-1, the V gene TRBV5-1; D ambiguous. Sequenced: peripheral blood mononuclear cells. The CDR3 bases are TGCGCCAGCAGCTTGGCGGGTCTGGGCTTCTTATCCATGAACACTGAAGCTTTCTTT. Translated: CASSLAGLGFLSMNTEAFF.